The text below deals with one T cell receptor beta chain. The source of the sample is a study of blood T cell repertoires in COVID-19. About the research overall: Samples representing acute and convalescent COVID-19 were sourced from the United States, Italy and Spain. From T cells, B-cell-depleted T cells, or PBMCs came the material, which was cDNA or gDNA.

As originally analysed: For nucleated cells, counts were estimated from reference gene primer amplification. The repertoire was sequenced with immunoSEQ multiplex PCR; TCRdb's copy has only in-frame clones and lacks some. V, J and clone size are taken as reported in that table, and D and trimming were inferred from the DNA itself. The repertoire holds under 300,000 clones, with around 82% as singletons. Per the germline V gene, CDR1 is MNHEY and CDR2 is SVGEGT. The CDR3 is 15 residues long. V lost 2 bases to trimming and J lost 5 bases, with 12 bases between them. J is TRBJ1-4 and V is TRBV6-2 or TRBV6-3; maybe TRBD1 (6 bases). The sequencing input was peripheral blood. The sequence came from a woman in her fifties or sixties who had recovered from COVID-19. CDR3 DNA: TGTGCCAGCAGTTACGTTGGGGGCGCGAATGAAAAACTGTTTTTT. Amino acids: CASSYVGGANEKLFF.